A single sample gave rise to the 19 T cell receptor beta chains below, sequenced in a study of blood T cell repertoires in COVID-19. Here immunoSEQ multiplex PCR was the method, and the copy in TCRdb shows in-frame clones only, minus some. The sample yields around 150,000 clones, just under 95% seen once. Sequenced sample: peripheral blood. These TCRs come from a woman in her 50s with acute or convalescent COVID-19.

The J gene is TRBJ2-5, the V gene TRBV6-5; tentative D call: TRBD2 (6 bases). Germline V gene lookup returns CDR1 MNHEY and CDR2 SVGAGI. Between the trimmed V and J ends, which lost 2 bases and 10 bases, there was a span of 14 bases. CDR3 length: 13 residues. This CDR3 reads CASSYTEGMIQYF. The CDR3 DNA reads as TGTGCCAGCAGTTACACGGAGGGGATGATCCAGTACTTC.

The sample holds one count of this clone. J is TRBJ2-3 and V is TRBV4-1; 7 nucleotides line up with TRBD1. Germline values: CDR1 MGHRA, CDR2 YSYEKL. CDR3 length: 15 amino acids. V was pared by 1 base and J by 1 base, with 2 bases of the junction left unmatched. CDR3 nucleotide sequence: TGCGCCAGCAGCCAAGGACAGGGTGGCACAGATACGCAGTATTTT. Its protein is CASSQGQGGTDTQYF.

The chain links TRBV7-9 to TRBJ2-5; 7 bases line up with TRBD1. CDR3 length: 14 amino acids. Germline V gives CDR1 SEHNR, CDR2 FQNEAQ (reference sequence). Trimming removed 3 bases from V and 2 bases from J; junction bases left unmatched: 3. CDR3 DNA: TGTGCCAGCAGCTTCAGGGACAGACAAGAGACCCAGTACTTC. Amino acids: CASSFRDRQETQYF.

The chain employs TRBV4-2 and TRBJ1-2; D unclear. The CDR3 is made up of 11 amino acids. Trimming cost V 4 bases and J 5 bases, with 5 bases left between them. Germline V lookup: CDR1 LGHNA, CDR2 YNFKEQ. The CDR3 spells CASSPRYGYTF. The CDR3, as DNA: TGTGCCAGCAGCCCCAGGTATGGCTACACCTTC.

The V and J genes are TRBV28 and TRBJ1-6, with 9 bases identical to TRBD1. The CDR3 loop spans 15 amino acids. Germline assignment: CDR1 MDHEN and CDR2 SYDVKM. Trimming removed 5 bases from V and 11 bases from J; junction bases left unmatched: 10. CDR3 residues: CASSPRDRDDPPLHF. The DNA for the CDR3 is TGTGCCAGCAGTCCCCGGGACAGGGATGACCCACCCCTCCACTTT.

The chain joins TRBV7-9 to TRBJ1-2, with D tentatively TRBD1 (6 bases). The CDR3 totals 14 residues. V lost 4 bases and J lost 5, with 14 bases in between. Germline assignment: CDR1 SEHNR and CDR2 FQNEAQ (reference sequence). CDR3: CASSSTGIGYGYTF. CDR3 sequence (DNA): TGTGCCAGCAGCTCCACAGGGATCGGGTATGGCTACACCTTC.

The chain has TRBV27 and TRBJ1-6; the D is unclear. The CDR3 is 13 residues long. The germline V and J ends were trimmed by 5 bases and 5 bases, with 7 bases remaining between them. In germline, CDR1 is MNHEY, CDR2 SMNVEV (reference sequence). For the CDR3, the DNA is TGTGCCAGCAGTACTTTCAATAATTCACCCCTCCACTTT. Residues: CASSTFNNSPLHF.

This chain uses TRBV4-1 with TRBJ1-2, with TRBD1 as a possible D gene (5 bases). The CDR3 runs 14 residues. V shed 3 bases and J shed 6 bases, with 14 bases lying between them. Per the germline V gene, CDR1 is MGHRA and CDR2 is YSYEKL. CDR3 DNA: TGCGCCAGCAGCCATCCGGCAGGGCAAAATGGCTACACCTTC. Protein sequence: CASSHPAGQNGYTF.

This chain connects TRBV12-3 or TRBV12-4 to TRBJ1-2; a weak D match, TRBD1 (6 bases). The CDR3 loop spans 13 amino acids. V was pared by 6 bases and J by 7 bases, with 15 bases between. CDR3 in amino acids: CASSPSGTSGYTF. CDR3 bases: TGTGCCAGCAGCCCTTCCGGGACATCTGGCTACACCTTC.

On this clone: The identical CDR3 is also encoded by other nucleotide sequences in the sample. The CDR3 region is CASSGRGGYTF. In nucleotides, the CDR3 is TGTGCCAGCAGCGGCAGGGGAGGCTACACCTTC. The chain joins TRBV9 to TRBJ1-2, with D maybe TRBD1 (6 bases). The CDR3 has 11 amino acids. Germline CDR1 SGDLS, CDR2 YYNGEE. Between the trimmed V and J ends, which lost 3 bases and 8 bases, there was a span of 8 bases.

In this sample, this clone turned up once. The chain joins TRBV6-5 to TRBJ1-5; D may be TRBD1 (6 bases). Trimming pared 6 bases from V and 1 base from J, leaving 7 bases between. Germline V gene data show CDR1 as MNHEY and CDR2 as SVGAGI. CDR3 length: 13 amino acids. The chain's CDR3 is CASSGQSNQPQHF. The CDR3 coding sequence is TGTGCCAGCAGCGGACAGAGCAATCAGCCCCAGCATTTT.

The chain uses TRBV24-1 and TRBJ1-4; the match to TRBD1 covers 7 bases. Germline trimming cut 2 bases from V and 6 bases from J; bases unmatched to any gene: 8. This CDR3 comprises 16 residues. CDR1 KGHDR and CDR2 SFDVKD come from the germline V gene. The CDR3 loop is CATSDSKGQPDEKLFF. CDR3 in DNA: TGTGCCACCAGTGATTCTAAGGGACAGCCGGATGAAAAACTGTTTTTT.

This chain links TRBV7-9 with TRBJ1-4, with 8 bases matching TRBD1. Trimming cost V 5 bases and J 2 bases; bases outside gene matches: 4. The CDR3 is made up of 15 amino acids. Germline V lookup: CDR1 SEHNR, CDR2 FQNEAQ (reference sequence). In nucleotides, the CDR3 is TGTGCCAGCAGCCTCGACAGGGGTACTAATGAAAAACTGTTTTTT. This codes for CASSLDRGTNEKLFF.

The genes are TRBV19 and TRBJ1-5; D unresolved. Trimming removed 5 bases from V and 7 bases from J, with 12 bases in between. CDR3 length: 13 residues. CDR1 and CDR2 from the germline V gene are LNHDA and SQIVND (reference sequence). Here the CDR3 DNA reads TGTGCCAGTAGTTCCCATCAGGCACAGCCCCAGCATTTT. This encodes CASSSHQAQPQHF.

V usage is TRBV6-6 and J usage is TRBJ2-5; D is undetermined. This CDR3 has 16 residues. V lost 0 bases and J lost 1, with 12 bases in between. Germline loops: CDR1 MNHNY, CDR2 SVGAGI (reference sequence). CDR3 protein: CASSYSIAVSQETQYF. The CDR3 bases are TGTGCCAGCAGTTACTCGATCGCTGTCAGCCAAGAGACCCAGTACTTC.

This chain connects TRBV7-9 to TRBJ1-5; D is unclear. Germline V CDR1 and CDR2: SEHNR, FQNEAQ (reference sequence). This CDR3 has 14 residues. V was cut by 5 bases and J by 0 bases, with 8 bases left in between. The CDR3 loop is CASSRDYSNQPQHF. For the CDR3, the DNA is TGTGCCAGCAGCCGCGATTATAGCAATCAGCCCCAGCATTTT.

V gene TRBV10-2 combines with J gene TRBJ2-5; D unresolved. The V end lost 0 bases, the J end lost 2 bases, and 10 bases lay between the germline ends. The CDR3 loop spans 15 amino acids. Germline values: CDR1 WSHSY, CDR2 SAAADI. The CDR3 loop is CASSESRYEQETQYF. The CDR3 DNA follows: TGCGCCAGCAGTGAGTCGAGATACGAACAAGAGACCCAGTACTTC.

This sequence joins TRBV7-9 and TRBJ2-7; weak D call: TRBD1 (7 bases). The CDR3 runs 16 residues. V was clipped by 4 bases and J by 3 bases, with 19 bases between them. Per germline, CDR1 SEHNR and CDR2 FQNEAQ (reference sequence). The CDR3 bases are TGTGCCAGCAGCTCGTCGACAGGGCGGAGGGTCTACGAGCAGTACTTC. It yields the protein CASSSSTGRRVYEQYF.

Here the CDR3 DNA reads TGTGCCAGCAGCCGTACGGGACAGGGGGCCGGTGGCTACACCTTC. Translated: CASSRTGQGAGGYTF. The V and J genes are TRBV7-3 and TRBJ1-2; 12 bases are shared with TRBD1. CDR1 and CDR2 (germline): SGHTA, FQGTGA. Trimming removed 5 bases from V and 7 bases from J; junction bases left unmatched: 8. The CDR3 consists of 15 residues.